This T cell receptor (beta chain) came from a study of T cells in Graves' hyperthyroidism and ophthalmopathy. The overall study: Prior to any treatment, at the point of initial diagnosis, peripheral blood was collected. Study-wide results and limits: Model output signaled ophthalmopathy a median roughly six months ahead of onset.

This clonotype has a handful of counts. The antigen remains undetermined. Amplified regions were TCR beta CDR3 sequences from RNA transcripts. With the HTBI primer set, the TCR CDR3 went through a first round of RT-PCR. From the multiplex PCR reads, TCRdb called clonotypes with MiXCR, one entry per CDR3 protein. The sample carries under 400,000 distinct CDR3 sequences, more than 20% recorded once. Germline-derived CDR1 and CDR2 are SGHDN and FVKESK. Trimming removed 1 base from V and 7 bases from J; junction bases left unmatched: 9. There are 16 residues in the CDR3. This chain uses TRBV14 with TRBJ2-3, with 9 bases identical to TRBD2. The sequence was obtained from a man aged 45-65 years with Graves' hyperthyroidism. The sequencing input was blood. The CDR3 DNA is TGTGCCAGCAGCCAAGGCGGTAGCGGGAGTTGGTATACGCAGTATTTT. Translating gives CASSQGGSGSWYTQYF. The entire variable domain, with the rest obtained from reference TRBV14 and TRBJ2-3, is as follows: EAGVTQFPSHSVIEKGQTVTLRCDPISGHDNLYWYRRVMGKEIKFLLHFVKESKQDESGMPNNRFLAERTGGTYSTLKVQPAELEDSGVYFCASSQGGSGSWYTQYFGPGTRLTVL.